This T cell receptor (beta chain) appears in the sequencing data of a study of cytomegalovirus exposure and HLA in healthy donors. Data came from immunoSEQ multiplex PCR; TCRdb stores just in-frame clones and leaves some out. Among roughly 200,000 clones, 80% to 85% were seen once, and the ten largest hold about 1.2%. J gave up 0 bases and V 0 bases, and 2 bases lay outside the gene matches. This CDR3 region has 16 residues. CDR1 is SGHRS, CDR2 YFSETQ, per germline. Findings and caveats of the study: First-cohort TCR clusters tended to co-occur in the 95 to 150 validation repertoires, a later analysis found. It was reported that the classifier diagnosed cytomegalovirus status with high specificity and sensitivity in both the original and validation cohorts.

Turning to this clone: Its specificity is unknown.

The source material was PBMCs. This chain links TRBV5-1 with TRBJ2-3, with TRBD2 matching 9 bases. This TCR was sampled from a woman between 25 and 40 years old in good health and CMV-seronegative. In DNA form, the CDR3 reads TGCGCCAGCAGCTTGGGCGGGGGGGCGAGCACAGATACGCAGTATTTT. Its protein is CASSLGGGASTDTQYF.